The source of this T cell receptor (beta chain) is a study of CD8+CD57+ T cells in acquired aplastic anemia. About the research overall: Mean yield of DNA from sorted CD4+ and CD8+ cells was approximately 3 ug.

Patients chosen for sequencing had shown CD8+CD57+ cell expansion by flow cytometry. Whole-study findings and limits: Around 29 shared CD8+ CDR3s appeared highly expressed within patients' immunodominant clones.

Both TCR beta VDJ combination and CDR3 sequence profiling were carried out. Genomic DNA was the template for this profiling. TCRdb processed the reads anew with MiXCR; each CDR3 protein has one entry. The sample carries about 200,000 distinct CDR3 sequences, around three fifths recorded once. This CDR3 has 11 residues. Trimming left V 4 bases short and J 8 bases short, with 9 bases between. On this clonotype: Its antigen is as yet unknown.

The sequence derives from a human donor with aplastic anemia. Sequenced input: sorted CD4+, CD8+, or CD8+CD57+ T cells (not recorded which) from PBMCs. The rearrangement links TRBV12-3 or TRBV12-4 to TRBJ2-7; D is unclear. This CDR3 reads CASSYMGQQYF. As DNA, the CDR3 is TGTGCCAGCAGTTATATGGGTCAGCAGTACTTC.